The 30 T cell receptor beta chains below come from one sample, sequenced in a study of blood T cell repertoires in COVID-19. The table came from immunoSEQ multiplex PCR; TCRdb's copy has only in-frame clones and leaves some out. The table lists approximately 260,000 clones, about 89% of them singletons. Sample: PBMCs or T cells enriched from blood (not recorded which). These receptor sequences come from a young woman who had recovered from COVID-19.

V gene TRBV10-2 combines with J gene TRBJ2-7, with 10 nucleotides matching TRBD2. Germline assignment: CDR1 WSHSY and CDR2 SAAADI. This CDR3 comprises 14 residues. Trimming at V came to 2 bases and at J to 6 bases, leaving 4 bases not matched to a gene. CDR3 loop: CASSERLAGVEQYF. CDR3 DNA: TGCGCCAGCAGTGAGAGGCTAGCGGGAGTCGAGCAGTACTTC.

V gene TRBV7-9 combines with J gene TRBJ2-5; unclear D gene. The ends were cut back, 6 bases at V and 4 bases at J, with 9 bases in the middle. The CDR3 extends over 12 amino acids. The germline CDR1 and CDR2 sequences are SEHNR and FQNEAQ (reference sequence). CDR3 bases: TGTGCCAGCAGTAGACAAGCAGAGACCCAGTACTTC. This sequence encodes CASSRQAETQYF. Full variable domain (remainder filled in from reference TRBV7-9 and TRBJ2-5): DTGVSQNPRHKITKRGQNVTFRCDPISEHNRLYWYRQTLGQGPEFLTYFQNEAQLEKSRLLSDRFSAERPKGSFSTLEIQRTEQGDSAMYLCASSRQAETQYFGPGTRLLVL.

Only a few counts were recorded for this clone. J is TRBJ2-4 and V is TRBV5-6, with D perhaps TRBD2 (5 bases). Trimming removed 4 bases from V and 6 bases from J, with 17 bases in between. The germline V gene encodes CDR1 SGHDT and CDR2 YYEEEE. This CDR3 has 15 residues. CDR3 sequence: CASSRRRADRNIQYF. For the CDR3, the DNA is TGTGCCAGCAGCCGCCGGCGGGCGGACCGAAACATTCAGTACTTC.

The chain combines TRBV19 with TRBJ2-3, with TRBD1 matching 7 bases. The CDR3 extends over 15 amino acids. Germline trimming cut 2 bases from V and 2 bases from J; bases unmatched to any gene: 4. CDR1 is LNHDA and CDR2 is SQIVND in the germline V gene (reference sequence). The CDR3 spells CASSIRDSPTDTQYF. For the CDR3, the DNA is TGTGCCAGTAGTATACGGGACAGCCCCACAGATACGCAGTATTTT.

This clone was counted between two and nine times. The chain employs TRBV7-3 and TRBJ2-1, with a weak D call TRBD2 (6 bases). Germline V gene data show CDR1 as SGHTA and CDR2 as FQGTGA. The V end was cut by 5 bases, the J end by 8 bases, with 13 bases between. The CDR3 contains 13 residues. The CDR3 DNA sequence: TGTGCCAGCAGCGCATTTAGGGAGGATGAGCAGTTCTTC. This codes for CASSAFREDEQFF.

The chain couples TRBV9 to TRBJ2-7, with D unresolved. Germline loops: CDR1 SGDLS, CDR2 YYNGEE. The V end was cut by 0 bases, the J end by 0 bases, with 7 bases between. There are 14 residues in the CDR3. CDR3 nucleotide sequence: TGTGCCAGCAGCGTAGGCCCCAGCTCCTACGAGCAGTACTTC. This translates into CASSVGPSSYEQYF.

CDR3 in amino acids: CASSTMAGLGNTIYF. CDR3 nucleotide sequence: TGTGCCAGCAGCACAATGGCGGGGCTCGGAAACACCATATATTTT. This chain uses TRBV7-2 with TRBJ1-3, with a possible D match to TRBD1 (5 bases). Trimming removed 5 bases from V and 4 bases from J, with 15 bases in between. Germline V gene sequence: CDR1 SGHTA, CDR2 FQGNSA. CDR3 length equals 15 residues.

This rearrangement joins TRBV5-1 to TRBJ1-2; the D is unclear. The V gene's germline CDR1 is SGHRS and CDR2 YFSETQ. CDR3 size: 14 residues. Between the trimmed V and J ends, which lost 0 bases and 4 bases, there was a span of 10 bases. For the CDR3, the DNA is TGCGCCAGCAGCTTGGAAGCGGCAGGCTATGGCTACACCTTC. Amino acid sequence: CASSLEAAGYGYTF.

The CDR3 loop is CASSPTGSNQPQHF. The DNA for the CDR3 is TGCGCCAGCAGCCCGACAGGGAGCAATCAGCCCCAGCATTTT. The V call is TRBV4-1, the J call TRBJ1-5, with 7 bases aligning to TRBD1. CDR1 and CDR2 (germline): MGHRA, YSYEKL. There are 14 residues in the CDR3. The junction had 1 base not matched to a gene; V was cut back by 4 bases and J by 1 base.

The J gene is TRBJ2-7, the V gene TRBV7-8, with D possibly TRBD1 on 5 matching bases. The CDR3 length is 15 residues. V was clipped by 0 bases and J by 3 bases, with 12 bases between them. Germline lookup yields CDR1 SGHVS and CDR2 FQNEAQ. In DNA, the CDR3 is TGTGCCAGCAGCTTAGCGCTCTCAGGGATCTACGAGCAGTACTTC. Translation gives CASSLALSGIYEQYF.

The J gene is TRBJ1-1, the V gene TRBV3-1 (or the pseudogene TRBV3-2); D might be TRBD1 (6 bases). The CDR3 is 14 residues long. The germline V and J ends were trimmed by 1 base and 6 bases, with 12 bases remaining between them. Germline CDR1 LGHDT, CDR2 YNNKEL (reference sequence). The chain's CDR3 is CASSQGGGGAEAFF. The CDR3 nucleotides read TGTGCCAGCAGCCAAGGAGGGGGTGGGGCTGAAGCTTTCTTT.

In its sample, this clone was seen once. The chain carries TRBV28 and TRBJ2-1; TRBD2 matches 13 bases. V was clipped by 6 bases and J by 8 bases; unmatched bases: 4. The CDR3 extends over 14 amino acids. Germline loops: CDR1 MDHEN, CDR2 SYDVKM. The CDR3 here is CASRTSGRAHEQFF. In DNA, the CDR3 is TGTGCCAGCAGAACTAGCGGGAGGGCCCATGAGCAGTTCTTC.

This chain uses TRBV12-5 with TRBJ1-4, with 11 bases lining up with TRBD1. Germline lookup yields CDR1 LGHNT and CDR2 FRNRAP. The CDR3 contains 14 residues. J lost 7 bases, V lost 6 bases, and 4 bases had no gene match. CDR3 sequence: CASGWTGGSEKLFF. Here the CDR3 DNA reads TGTGCTAGTGGGTGGACAGGGGGCAGTGAAAAACTGTTTTTT. Together with reference TRBV12-5 and TRBJ1-4, the CDR3 gives the full variable domain: DARVTQTPRHKVTEMGQEVTMRCQPILGHNTVFWYRQTMMQGLELLAYFRNRAPLDDSGMPKDRFSAEMPDATLATLKIQPSEPRDSAVYFCASGWTGGSEKLFFGSGTQLSVL.

As DNA, the CDR3 is TGTGCCAGCAGCGCACAGGGAGACACTGAAGCTTTCTTT. Protein: CASSAQGDTEAFF. The chain carries TRBV7-3 and TRBJ1-1; D perhaps matches TRBD1 (6 bases). Germline V gene lookup returns CDR1 SGHTA and CDR2 FQGTGA. The V and J ends lost 5 bases and 3 bases respectively, with 10 bases between them. The CDR3 contains 13 residues.

The chain carries TRBV9 and TRBJ1-6; D is perhaps TRBD1 (5 bases). Trimming removed 2 bases at V and 8 bases at J, with 11 bases between. Germline assignment: CDR1 SGDLS and CDR2 YYNGEE. This CDR3 spans 14 amino acids. The CDR3 sequence is CASSVRDLDSPLHF. The CDR3 bases are TGTGCCAGCAGCGTCCGGGACTTAGATTCACCCCTCCACTTT.

The rearrangement links TRBV5-6 to TRBJ2-7, with TRBD2 identical over 8 bases. This CDR3 contains 13 residues. Germline V gene lookup returns CDR1 SGHDT and CDR2 YYEEEE. J lost 6 bases, V lost 7 bases, and 9 bases had no gene match. CDR3 loop: CASCWGLVGEQYF. The CDR3 DNA follows: TGTGCCAGCTGTTGGGGACTAGTGGGCGAGCAGTACTTC.

The chain has TRBV7-9 and TRBJ2-7; 8 bases are a match to TRBD1. This CDR3 has 15 amino acids. The V and J ends lost 5 bases and 3 bases, in that order; junction bases with no gene match: 9. Germline CDR1 SEHNR, CDR2 FQNEAQ (reference sequence). The CDR3 sequence is CASSPRTGFLYEQYF. DNA of the CDR3: TGTGCCAGCAGCCCCCGGACAGGGTTTCTCTACGAGCAGTACTTC. Filled out from reference TRBV7-9 and TRBJ2-7, the complete variable domain reads DTGVSQNPRHKITKRGQNVTFRCDPISEHNRLYWYRQTLGQGPEFLTYFQNEAQLEKSRLLSDRFSAERPKGSFSTLEIQRTEQGDSAMYLCASSPRTGFLYEQYFGPGTRLTVT.

CDR3 DNA: TGTGCCAGCAGTCGACAGGGGGCCAACCAAGAGACCCAGTACTTC. Translating it yields CASSRQGANQETQYF. V and J are TRBV3-1 (or the pseudogene TRBV3-2) and TRBJ2-5; the match to TRBD1 covers 10 bases. Germline assignment: CDR1 LGHDT and CDR2 YNNKEL (reference sequence). This CDR3 region has 15 residues. V lost 6 bases and J lost 0; bases outside the gene matches: 4.

The rearrangement uses TRBV7-8 and TRBJ1-6, with D maybe TRBD1 (5 bases). Trimming removed 4 bases at V and 9 bases at J, with 10 bases between. Germline CDR1 is SGHVS and CDR2 is FQNEAQ. CDR3 length: 13 residues. Here the CDR3 reads CASSSQGFSPLHF. CDR3 DNA: TGTGCCAGCAGCTCCCAGGGTTTTTCACCCCTCCACTTT.

CDR3 sequence: CASSPPGTVGSGYTF. CDR3 nucleotide sequence: TGTGCCAGCTCACCACCCGGGACAGTGGGCAGCGGCTACACCTTC. This chain links TRBV18 with TRBJ1-2; 7 bases fit TRBD1. Germline V CDR1 and CDR2: KGHSH, LQKENI. The CDR3 is made up of 15 amino acids. Losses at the gene ends were 0 bases for V and 8 bases for J; bases not matched to a gene: 9.

V and J are TRBV5-1 and TRBJ2-3, with 9 bases identical to TRBD2. The CDR3 is 16 residues long. With 4 bases clipped from V and 4 bases from J, the junction kept 10 bases outside the gene matches. Germline V lookup: CDR1 SGHRS, CDR2 YFSETQ. The CDR3 DNA follows: TGCGCCAGCAGCGGGAATAGCGGGAGAGGAGCAGATACGCAGTATTTT. It specifies CASSGNSGRGADTQYF.

The rearrangement uses TRBV20-1 and TRBJ2-7, with a tentative D call TRBD1 (6 bases). CDR3 size: 11 residues. CDR1 and CDR2 from the germline V gene are DFQATT and SNEGSKA (reference sequence). V lost 6 bases and J lost 2, with 8 bases in between. In DNA, the CDR3 is TGCAGTGCACGGACAGCCTACGAGCAGTACTTC. Its translation: CSARTAYEQYF.

This chain uses TRBV24-1 with TRBJ2-1; 9 bases agree with TRBD1. Germline CDR1 KGHDR, CDR2 SFDVKD. V lost 4 bases and J lost 8; bases outside the gene matches: 14. The CDR3 runs to 17 residues. The CDR3 sequence: CATSDPGQGDRSDEQFF. CDR3 nucleotide sequence: TGTGCCACCAGTGACCCGGGACAGGGCGACCGCTCCGATGAGCAGTTCTTC.

This clone was found a few times. The chain carries TRBV28 and TRBJ1-5; TRBD1 might be the D (5 bases). Looked up from germline, CDR1 is MDHEN and CDR2 is SYDVKM. This CDR3 spans 15 amino acids. V gave up 2 bases and J gave up 6 bases, with 14 bases separating them. CDR3 nucleotide sequence: TGTGCCAGCAGTTTAGGTGGCAGGGAGGGTCAGCCCCAGCATTTT. Protein product: CASSLGGREGQPQHF.

This clone has only a few counts. This sequence joins TRBV7-6 and TRBJ2-5; 8 bases map to TRBD2. The junction had 2 bases not matched to a gene; V was cut back by 1 base and J by 1 base. The CDR3 spans 15 residues. Per the germline V gene, CDR1 is SGHVS and CDR2 is FNYEAQ. The CDR3 region is CASSLGAGGQETQYF. DNA of the CDR3: TGTGCCAGCAGCTTAGGCGCGGGGGGCCAAGAGACCCAGTACTTC.

The genes are TRBV25-1 and TRBJ1-6; a possible D gene is TRBD1 (6 bases). V dropped 3 bases and J dropped 4 bases, with 13 bases sitting between them. CDR3 length: 16 residues. Per the germline V gene, CDR1 is MGHDK and CDR2 is SYGVNS. The CDR3, as DNA: TGTGCCAGCAGTGACCCGGACAGTCCTTATAATTCACCCCTCCACTTT. The encoded protein is CASSDPDSPYNSPLHF.

This chain links TRBV5-4 with TRBJ1-2; TRBD1 agrees at 8 bases. This CDR3 has 15 residues. J was trimmed by 1 base and V by 4 bases; bases with no gene match: 6. Germline CDR1 is SGHNT and CDR2 is YYREEE (reference sequence). The CDR3 nucleotides are TGTGCCAGCAGCCCTGGGACAGGAGATAACTATGGCTACACCTTC. It specifies CASSPGTGDNYGYTF.

V and J are TRBV5-4 and TRBJ1-6; TRBD1 is a possible D gene (5 bases). Trimming left V 3 bases short and J 10 bases short, with 14 bases between. Germline loops: CDR1 SGHNT, CDR2 YYREEE (reference sequence). This CDR3 is built from 14 residues. CDR3 coding DNA: TGTGCCAGCAGCTCTAATCAGGGTTACTCACCCCTCCACTTT. As protein: CASSSNQGYSPLHF.

The rearrangement links TRBV9 to TRBJ1-1, with 11 nucleotides matching TRBD1. CDR1 and CDR2 (germline): SGDLS, YYNGEE. V was clipped by 4 bases and J by 4 bases; unmatched bases: 9. The CDR3 sequence is 16 residues long. CDR3 amino acids: CASSTHPGQGATEAFF. CDR3 sequence (DNA): TGTGCCAGCAGCACCCATCCTGGACAGGGGGCCACTGAAGCTTTCTTT.

The chain recombines TRBV18 with TRBJ2-1; 8 positions agree with TRBD2. Trimming at V came to 5 bases and at J to 3 bases, leaving 3 bases not matched to a gene. This CDR3 region has 14 residues. Germline V gene lookup returns CDR1 KGHSH and CDR2 LQKENI. The CDR3 loop is CASSTTSGYNEQFF. CDR3 DNA: TGTGCCAGCTCAACTACTAGCGGCTACAATGAGCAGTTCTTC. Full variable domain (outside the CDR3, taken from reference TRBV18 and TRBJ2-1): NAGVMQNPRHLVRRRGQEARLRCSPMKGHSHVYWYRQLPEEGLKFMVYLQKENIIDESGMPKERFSAEFPKEGPSILRIQQVVRGDSAAYFCASSTTSGYNEQFFGPGTRLTVL.